These 4 T cell receptor beta chains share one sample of origin, sequenced in a study of Ad26.COV2.S vaccination and SARS-CoV-2 variants. Repertoires were generated with immunoSEQ multiplex PCR, while TCRdb's copy carries only in-frame clones and drops some. The data contain around 170,000 clones, roughly 89% of them singletons. Source: peripheral blood, taken after recovery from COVID-19. The receptors derive from a human donor who had recovered from COVID-19.

The rearrangement links TRBV3-1 (or the pseudogene TRBV3-2) to TRBJ2-7; either TRBD1 or TRBD2 may supply D (5 bases each). The germline gives CDR1 LGHDT, CDR2 YNNKEL (reference sequence). This CDR3 has 15 amino acids. Trimming cost V 2 bases and J 2 bases, with 13 bases left between them. The CDR3 loop reads CASSQMGVVPYEQYF. For the CDR3, the DNA is TGTGCCAGCAGCCAAATGGGGGTCGTCCCCTACGAGCAGTACTTC.

V usage is TRBV10-2 and J usage is TRBJ1-2; TRBD1 aligns across 8 bases. Germline assignment: CDR1 WSHSY and CDR2 SAAADI. The CDR3 runs to 15 residues. Germline trimming cut 3 bases from V and 4 bases from J; bases unmatched to any gene: 7. The CDR3 reads CASSEARTGGYGYTF. CDR3 nucleotide sequence: TGCGCCAGCAGTGAAGCACGAACAGGGGGCTATGGCTACACCTTC.

V usage is TRBV5-6 and J usage is TRBJ1-5; tentative D call: TRBD1 (5 bases). The CDR3 spans 12 residues. V was trimmed by 2 bases and J by 10 bases, leaving 10 bases between them. CDR1 is SGHDT and CDR2 is YYEEEE in the germline V gene. The CDR3 spells CASSFSTGPQHF. The CDR3 DNA reads as TGTGCCAGCAGCTTCTCAACAGGACCCCAGCATTTT.

The chain carries TRBV15 and TRBJ1-1; D ambiguous. V lost 2 bases and J 0 bases, leaving 13 bases between the germline ends. The CDR3 extends over 16 amino acids. From germline, CDR1 is LNHNV and CDR2 YYDKDF (reference sequence). CDR3 in DNA: TGTGCCACCAGCAGACTCCTTTCGGCGATGAACACTGAAGCTTTCTTT. It codes for CATSRLLSAMNTEAFF.